The rows below give T cell receptor beta chains drawn from one sample of a study of CD8+CD57+ T cells in acquired aplastic anemia. TCRdb used MiXCR to reprocess the reads, holding one entry per CDR3 protein. Of more than 70,000 distinct CDR3 sequences in the sample, 55% to 75% were seen once. The sample taken for sequencing was sorted CD4+, CD8+, or CD8+CD57+ T cells (not recorded which) from PBMCs. These receptor sequences come from a human donor with aplastic anemia. Each CDR3 is given with its conserved first and last residue. A D gene is named only where the DNA matches it firmly. Size is stated for part of the rows, as once, few or many counts, or as a class when the clone is expanded.

D,V,size,J,CDR3,DNA
TRBD1,TRBV19,many,TRBJ1-1,CASSMDRESMRDTEAFF,TGTGCCAGTAGTATGGACAGGGAGAGCATGAGGGACACTGAAGCTTTCTTT
NA,TRBV9,many,TRBJ1-1,CASSTAFGPNTEAFF,TGTGCCAGCAGCACGGCTTTTGGGCCCAACACTGAAGCTTTCTTT
TRBD1,TRBV19,NA,TRBJ1-1,CASSPTGGFTEAFF,TGTGCCAGTAGTCCGACAGGGGGTTTCACTGAAGCTTTCTTT
NA,TRBV19,NA,TRBJ1-6,CASSPQGYYNSPLHF,TGTGCCAGTAGTCCCCAGGGTTATTATAATTCACCCCTCCACTTT
NA,TRBV10-2,NA,TRBJ1-2,CASSAGVDYGYTF,TGCGCCAGCAGCGCAGGGGTGGACTATGGCTACACCTTC
TRBD1,TRBV4-1,NA,TRBJ2-7,CASSQRDRGQEQYF,TGCGCCAGCAGCCAAAGAGACAGGGGGCAAGAGCAGTACTTC
NA,TRBV12-3/TRBV12-4,many,TRBJ2-7,CASSFRQAEEQYF,TGTGCCAGCAGTTTCCGGCAGGCGGAGGAGCAGTACTTC
NA,TRBV19,NA,TRBJ1-6,CASSNFSGGSPLHF,TGTGCCAGTAGTAATTTTTCCGGGGGCTCACCCCTCCACTTT
NA,TRBV19,few,TRBJ1-2,CASSPNNYGYTF,TGTGCCAGTAGTCCGAACAACTATGGCTACACCTTC
NA,TRBV19,NA,TRBJ1-6,CASRVGNIASPLHF,TGTGCCAGTAGGGTCGGGAACATAGCTTCACCCCTCCACTTT
NA,TRBV20-1,few,TRBJ2-7,CSASSGLPSYEQYF,TGCAGTGCTAGTTCCGGACTACCCTCCTACGAGCAGTACTTC
TRBD1,TRBV12-3/TRBV12-4,many,TRBJ2-5,CASSFGQGWSTQYF,TGTGCCAGCAGCTTCGGACAGGGGTGGTCGACCCAGTACTTC
NA,TRBV10-3,NA,TRBJ1-1,CAISESEGLAEAFF,TGTGCCATCAGTGAGTCGGAAGGGTTAGCTGAAGCTTTCTTT
NA,TRBV12-5,NA,TRBJ1-1,CASGSGGRITEAFF,TGTGCTAGTGGTTCGGGAGGGAGGATCACTGAAGCTTTCTTT
TRBD2,TRBV20-1,once,TRBJ2-2,CSAPEGGPGGELFF,TGCAGTGCTCCGGAGGGAGGGCCGGGCGGGGAGCTGTTTTTT
NA,TRBV7-2,NA,TRBJ1-3,CASSFRYGNTIYF,TGTGCCAGCAGCTTCCGCTATGGAAACACCATATATTTT
NA,TRBV19,NA,TRBJ1-2,CVSGGYGYTF,TGTGTCAGCGGGGGTTATGGCTACACCTTC